A single sample is the source of the 14 T cell receptor beta chains below, sequenced in a study of blood T cells in healthy people across ages. Alongside a J-beta primer mix, a sample-barcoded 5' primer served in a second PCR lasting 7 to 11 cycles. TCRdb ran MiXCR on the 5' RACE reads and lists one entry per CDR3 protein. The table shows over 700,000 distinct CDR3 sequences, with approximately 25% occurring only once. This sample was also put to use in a study of T cells of mothers and their children.

Sequencing was carried out using blood. All receptors derive from a boy aged 5-17 years in good health.

This chain connects TRBV28 to TRBJ2-5; 11 nucleotides agree with TRBD1. J gave up 5 bases and V 5 bases, and 4 bases lay outside the gene matches. The CDR3 spans 14 residues. Germline V CDR1 and CDR2: MDHEN, SYDVKM. CDR3 nucleotides: TGTGCCAGCAGTGGACAGGGGGCTGGTGAGACCCAGTACTTC. This translates into CASSGQGAGETQYF.

This clonotype has only a few counts. The chain recombines TRBV27 with TRBJ2-1; 8 nucleotides match TRBD2. Germline V gives CDR1 MNHEY, CDR2 SMNVEV (reference sequence). This CDR3 contains 17 residues. V lost 6 bases, J lost 7 bases, and 17 bases stayed unmatched. The CDR3 loop is CASSLPEAGVVVNEQFF. The CDR3 region has the DNA TGTGCCAGCAGCTTACCCGAAGCGGGAGTAGTCGTTAATGAGCAGTTCTTC.

The V gene is TRBV4-3, the J gene TRBJ2-7, with D uncertain. The CDR3 has 14 residues. CDR1 is LGHNA and CDR2 is YSLEER in the germline V gene. V was clipped by 3 bases and J by 2 bases, with 11 bases between them. The CDR3 spells CASSQDAFTYEQYF. The CDR3 DNA is TGCGCCAGCAGCCAGGACGCGTTCACCTACGAGCAGTACTTC.

Only a few counts were recorded for this clonotype. The V and J genes are TRBV7-2 and TRBJ2-6, with 8 positions matching TRBD2. From germline, CDR1 is SGHTA and CDR2 FQGNSA. The V and J ends lost 1 base and 0 bases, in that order; junction bases with no gene match: 8. The CDR3 consists of 19 residues. For the CDR3, the DNA is TGTGCCAGCAGCTTAGTCTCTCGGCTAGCGGGCTCTGGGGCCAACGTCCTGACTTTC. Its translation is CASSLVSRLAGSGANVLTF.

CDR3: CASSPQNQAGETDTQYF. CDR3 bases: TGTGCCAGCAGTCCACAAAATCAAGCGGGGGAGACAGATACGCAGTATTTT. This chain joins TRBV6-1 and TRBJ2-3; the match to TRBD2 covers 8 bases. This CDR3 comprises 17 residues. Trimming at V came to 5 bases and at J to 3 bases, leaving 13 bases not matched to a gene. Per germline, CDR1 MNHNS and CDR2 SASEGT.

This clonotype was seen a few times. One junction end does not reproduce the germline sequence, and a read error may be involved. J is TRBJ2-7 and V is TRBV29-1, with TRBD2 identical over 11 bases. This CDR3 contains 12 residues. Germline V gives CDR1 SQVTM, CDR2 ANQGSEA. In nucleotides, the CDR3 is TGCAGCGTTGAAGATCCTAGCGGGAGGAAGAGCTTC. Translating it yields CSVEDPSGRKSF.

Concerning this clonotype itself: The junction departs from the called germline gene at one end, perhaps through a read error. V is TRBV29-1 and J is TRBJ1-1; the D gene is possibly TRBD1 (5 bases). The CDR3 consists of 18 residues. Germline V gene data show CDR1 as SQVTM and CDR2 as ANQGSEA. In DNA form, the CDR3 reads TGCAGCGTTGACCTTAAAATGTACAGCGCAGGGTACGACACTGAAGCTTTCTTC. It yields the protein CSVDLKMYSAGYDTEAFF.

This clonotype was seen a few times. J is TRBJ2-1 and V is TRBV18; unclear D gene. V shed 2 bases and J shed 8 bases, with 10 bases lying between them. This CDR3 is 13 amino acids long. CDR1 is KGHSH and CDR2 is LQKENI in the germline V gene. DNA for the CDR3: TGTGCCAGCTCACCAGCGACCTCGGATGAGCAGTTCTTC. Translated, it gives CASSPATSDEQFF. Supplemented by reference TRBV18 and TRBJ2-1, the full variable domain reads NAGVMQNPRHLVRRRGQEARLRCSPMKGHSHVYWYRQLPEEGLKFMVYLQKENIIDESGMPKERFSAEFPKEGPSILRIQQVVRGDSAAYFCASSPATSDEQFFGPGTRLTVL.

Comment on this clonotype: An end of the junction differs from the germline gene, which may be a read error. The CDR3 sequence: CSVVGTSYEQHF. The CDR3 nucleotides are TGCAGCGTTGTGGGCACCAGCTACGAGCAGCACTTC. The chain carries TRBV29-1 and TRBJ2-7, with D hard to call. CDR1 is SQVTM and CDR2 is ANQGSEA in the germline V gene. This CDR3 has 12 amino acids.

The gene calls are TRBV29-1 and TRBJ2-5; D perhaps matches TRBD1 (5 bases). The end of the DNA is better explained by TRBJ2-7, so the J call may be wrong. Germline V lookup: CDR1 SQVTM, CDR2 ANQGSEA. CDR3 length: 13 amino acids. The CDR3 sequence: CSVETDKPYEQYF. As DNA, the CDR3 is TGCAGCGTTGAGACGGACAAACCCTACGAGCAGTACTTC.

The chain is built from TRBV9 and TRBJ2-1; D is perhaps TRBD1 (5 bases). Germline V gene sequence: CDR1 SGDLS, CDR2 YYNGEE. V lost 0 bases to trimming and J lost 5 bases, with 15 bases between them. This CDR3 is 16 amino acids long. Here the CDR3 reads CASSVGQLGPHNEQFF. The CDR3 nucleotides read TGTGCCAGCAGCGTAGGGCAGCTGGGGCCTCACAATGAGCAGTTCTTC.

The sample holds a few counts of this clonotype. The chain combines TRBV6-6 with TRBJ1-5, with D uncertain. Germline V gene lookup returns CDR1 MNHNY and CDR2 SVGAGI (reference sequence). The V end lost 4 bases, the J end lost 5 bases, and 9 bases lay between the germline ends. The CDR3 has 13 amino acids. CDR3 nucleotide sequence: TGTGCCAGCAGTTCTTCCATCGATCAGCCCCAGCATTTT. It translates to CASSSSIDQPQHF.

This chain uses TRBV4-2 with TRBJ1-3; tentatively, D is TRBD1 (6 bases). CDR1 and CDR2 (germline): LGHNA, YNFKEQ. The germline V and J ends were trimmed by 0 bases and 3 bases, with 12 bases remaining between them. This CDR3 is 16 amino acids long. The CDR3 loop reads CASSQESGADGNTIYF. CDR3 coding DNA: TGTGCCAGCAGCCAAGAGTCGGGGGCTGATGGAAACACCATATATTTT.

The CDR3, as DNA: TGTGCCAGCAGCGTTCGGGGTTATGCACAAGAGACCCAGTACTTC. Protein sequence: CASSVRGYAQETQYF. V and J are TRBV9 and TRBJ2-5; TRBD2 might be the D (5 bases). The V end lost 2 bases, the J end lost 2 bases, and 13 bases lay between the germline ends. Germline values: CDR1 SGDLS, CDR2 YYNGEE. The CDR3 is 15 residues long.